A selection of T cell receptor beta chains follows, all from one sample in a study of T cells in Graves' hyperthyroidism and ophthalmopathy. TCRdb called the multiplex PCR reads again in MiXCR, with one record for every CDR3 protein. This table has approximately 510,000 distinct CDR3 sequences, roughly 45% appearing once. Sequencing was done on a sample of peripheral blood or thyroid tissue (not recorded which). These receptors all stem from an adult woman with Graves' disease, either hyperthyroidism or ophthalmopathy (not recorded which). The CDR3 runs from the conserved cysteine through the conserved F or W. Fields, in order: J gene, V gene, clone size, D gene, CDR3 protein, CDR3 DNA. A D gene is named only where the DNA matches it firmly. Expanded clones get a size class; other rows say once, few or many, or leave the size out.

j_call: TRBJ1-6
v_call: TRBV20-1
clone_size: many
d_call: TRBD1
cdr3_aa: CSLNRGPDNSPLHF
cdr3_nt: TGCAGCCTCAACAGGGGGCCCGATAATTCACCCCTCCACTTT

j_call: TRBJ1-5
v_call: TRBV25-1
clone_size: .
d_call: TRBD1
cdr3_aa: CASSASGTEYSNQPQHF
cdr3_nt: TGTGCCAGCAGTGCCAGCGGGACAGAGTATAGCAATCAGCCCCAGCATTTT

j_call: TRBJ1-3
v_call: TRBV19
clone_size: .
d_call: .
cdr3_aa: CASSTGTNSGNTIYF
cdr3_nt: TGTGCCAGTAGTACCGGGACTAACTCTGGAAACACCATATATTTT

j_call: TRBJ1-6
v_call: TRBV11-2
clone_size: .
d_call: .
cdr3_aa: CASSLLGANNSPLHF
cdr3_nt: TGTGCCAGCAGCTTACTAGGGGCTAATAATTCACCCCTCCACTTT

j_call: TRBJ1-6
v_call: TRBV10-3
clone_size: .
d_call: TRBD1
cdr3_aa: CAINLGQDPNSPLHF
cdr3_nt: TGTGCCATCAACCTCGGACAGGACCCTAATTCACCCCTCCACTTT

j_call: TRBJ1-5
v_call: TRBV20-1
clone_size: many
d_call: .
cdr3_aa: CSAKTDLSNQPQHF
cdr3_nt: TGCAGTGCTAAGACCGACCTTAGCAATCAGCCCCAGCATTTT

j_call: TRBJ1-5
v_call: TRBV6-5
clone_size: few
d_call: .
cdr3_aa: CASRGPINQPQHF
cdr3_nt: TGTGCCAGCAGGGGACCGATCAATCAGCCCCAGCATTTT

j_call: TRBJ2-5
v_call: TRBV20-1
clone_size: .
d_call: TRBD2
cdr3_aa: CSARGLAGAPWTQYF
cdr3_nt: TGCAGTGCAAGAGGACTAGCGGGAGCCCCATGGACCCAGTACTTC

j_call: TRBJ2-7
v_call: TRBV20-1
clone_size: .
d_call: .
cdr3_aa: CSAHHSRQYF
cdr3_nt: TGCAGTGCCCACCATTCTCGGCAGTACTTC

j_call: TRBJ1-1
v_call: TRBV7-2
clone_size: many
d_call: .
cdr3_aa: CAKGRGFGTEAFF
cdr3_nt: TGTGCCAAAGGCAGGGGTTTCGGGACTGAAGCTTTCTTT

j_call: TRBJ1-3
v_call: TRBV25-1
clone_size: few
d_call: .
cdr3_aa: CASSEWGHSGNTIYF
cdr3_nt: TGTGCCAGCAGTGAATGGGGCCATTCTGGAAACACCATATATTTT

j_call: TRBJ1-2
v_call: TRBV6-1
clone_size: many
d_call: .
cdr3_aa: CASNPTVNNYGYTF
cdr3_nt: TGTGCCAGCAACCCGACAGTTAATAACTATGGCTACACCTTC

j_call: TRBJ1-2
v_call: TRBV20-1
clone_size: few
d_call: .
cdr3_aa: CSAKDRSNYGYTF
cdr3_nt: TGCAGTGCTAAGGACAGATCGAACTATGGCTACACCTTC